This T cell receptor (beta chain) comes out of a study of T cells in Graves' hyperthyroidism and ophthalmopathy (dated by TCRdb to between 2018 and 2021). Regarding the complete study: Peripheral blood samples were taken at the time of initial diagnosis, prior to any treatment. To identify distinguishing TCR V-J signatures, a discovery cohort of 95 to 100 patients was used, comprising 43 with Graves' ophthalmopathy and 57 with stable Graves' hyperthyroidism. Prospective prediction of ophthalmopathy was tested in an independent validation cohort of fewer than 20 hyperthyroidism patients and 17 patients who later progressed to ophthalmopathy. For training and testing, the 100 or so patients in the discovery cohort were randomly divided in a 7:3 ratio. The study also compared thyroid tissue and blood T-cell repertoires from roughly 6 Graves' hyperthyroidism patients. After blood sampling, hyperthyroidism patients were treated with methimazole at a starting dose of 30 mg daily, and ophthalmopathy patients were treated with high-dose intravenous methylprednisolone. The paper reports TCR Vbeta CDR3 sequencing of 140 or so peripheral blood samples: 43 ophthalmopathy, roughly 80 hyperthyroidism and approximately 17 progressor patients. Study-wide findings and limitations: Blood samples also contained most of the expanded thyroid clonotypes (frequency above 0.001), which suggests that blood repertoires may reflect thyroid immune responses. No statistical method was used to set the sample size in advance, and investigators knew the group allocation. Ophthalmopathy was separated from stable hyperthyroidism by a 13 V-J signature model, with about 88% sensitivity and approximately 84% specificity obtained in cross-validation and 80%/75% obtained in testing. In validation, progression to ophthalmopathy was predicted by the model with 65% to 71% sensitivity and under 85% specificity, a median of approximately 6.5 months before onset.

This clonotype was seen at least ten times. The antigen it binds to is not known. Base qualities are not provided; no much larger clone lies one nucleotide away. The TCR beta CDR3 regions were amplified from RNA transcripts. The TCR CDR3 was subjected to a first round of RT-PCR using the HTBI primer set and the Qiagen OneStep RT-PCR kit. Libraries were constructed in a second round of multiplex PCR, after which size selection and purification were carried out. The libraries were sequenced on an Illumina HiSeq2000 using paired-end 100 bp reads. For the original study's pipeline: SOAPnuke was used to process the raw data, with reads discarded if the reads contained adapters or uncalled bases, had a mean Phred below 15, or lacked an exact constant-primer or identifier match. COPE v1.2.5 was used to merge high-quality paired reads, and clonotypes were defined as unique nucleotide sequences. Clonotypes were aligned to IMGT TRBV, TRBD and TRBJ reference segments using MiTCR v1.1. The analysis was restricted to V-J combinations with a frequency above 0.0001, which together covered 99.2% of the repertoires. A TCS score was defined as the ratio of F50 (clonal expansion) to E x V (chaos), with BLOSUM62-based TCRdist applied between CDR3 peptides within each V-J. Welch's t-statistics and random forest reduced 450 to 600 V-J features to 13, which were used in a naive Bayes classifier (R e1071). TCRdb reworked the public reads: Q25 trimming with fastp, MiXCR clone assembly, productive beta chains retained. Each entry is one CDR3 protein sequence, shown with its most common DNA and genes. In this record, the V and J calls reflect TCRdb's handling and not the investigators' own analysis. The sample records roughly 400,000 distinct CDR3 sequences, roughly 13% of which are singletons. The leading ten clones occupy 28% of the sample.

From the cysteine up to the phenylalanine, the CDR3 has a length of 15 residues. Only the CDR3 part of the read is kept: 45 bases, read in frame from the first base. V ends up 2 bases short and J 4 bases short, with an unmatched junction base count of 3. The germline V gene provides CDR1 MNHEY and CDR2 SVGAGI. Moderately to severely active disease, a Clinical Activity Score of at least 3, a NOSPECS grade of at least 4, and a duration under 3 months were present in ophthalmopathy patients. The study excluded patients with uncontrolled infections, other autoimmune diseases, pregnancy or lactation. Diagnoses were based on clinical symptoms, serum thyroxine and TRAb, thyroid ultrasound and orbital computed tomography. PBMCs were separated from 7.5 to 10 ml of fresh peripheral blood using Ficoll-Paque density gradient centrifugation. Trizol reagent was used to extract total RNA, and RNA quality was then checked on an Agilent 2100 Bioanalyzer.

The chain employs TRBV6-5 and TRBJ2-1, with 9 bases matching TRBD1. The sample taken for sequencing was blood. The source of this sequence is a man aged 45-65 years with Graves' ophthalmopathy. The sequenced DNA: TGTGCCAGCAGTTACAGGGGACAGGGATACAATGAGCAGTTCTTC. Translated, this gives CASSYRGQGYNEQFF.